This TCR beta chain was profiled in a study of cytomegalovirus exposure and HLA in healthy donors. Study-level points and caveats: Presence/absence analyses assumed roughly uniform sequencing depth across donors, which may not hold. Owing to their indistinguishability, certain V segments, notably TRBV6-2 and TRBV6-3, were excluded. A later analysis linked a missense DCLRE1C variant to TCR beta V- and J-gene trimming.

The PCR ran on 60 Vbeta and 13 Jbeta primers. In the original workflow: Counted up in a later analysis, unique TCR beta chains came to about 80 million, with about 10 million shared. Assay used: immunoSEQ multiplex PCR; TCRdb lists only in-frame clones, some missing. D and trimming come from the DNA, and the V and J calls and clone size come from that table. The sample shows 200,000 to 250,000 clones, over 75% of them seen only once. Of note for this clone: What it binds is unknown.

CDR1 is SEHNR and CDR2 is FQNEAQ in the germline V gene (reference sequence). The ends were cut back, 4 bases at V and 5 bases at J, with 11 bases in the middle. The CDR3 is made up of 13 amino acids. This clonotype originated in a man younger than 35 in good health and CMV-seronegative. The rearrangement links TRBV7-9 to TRBJ1-2, with D possibly matching TRBD1 (5 bases). Sequencing was done on a sample of PBMCs. The CDR3 loop is CASSSLRQYGYTF. As DNA, the CDR3 is TGTGCCAGCAGCTCCCTCAGACAGTATGGCTACACCTTC.